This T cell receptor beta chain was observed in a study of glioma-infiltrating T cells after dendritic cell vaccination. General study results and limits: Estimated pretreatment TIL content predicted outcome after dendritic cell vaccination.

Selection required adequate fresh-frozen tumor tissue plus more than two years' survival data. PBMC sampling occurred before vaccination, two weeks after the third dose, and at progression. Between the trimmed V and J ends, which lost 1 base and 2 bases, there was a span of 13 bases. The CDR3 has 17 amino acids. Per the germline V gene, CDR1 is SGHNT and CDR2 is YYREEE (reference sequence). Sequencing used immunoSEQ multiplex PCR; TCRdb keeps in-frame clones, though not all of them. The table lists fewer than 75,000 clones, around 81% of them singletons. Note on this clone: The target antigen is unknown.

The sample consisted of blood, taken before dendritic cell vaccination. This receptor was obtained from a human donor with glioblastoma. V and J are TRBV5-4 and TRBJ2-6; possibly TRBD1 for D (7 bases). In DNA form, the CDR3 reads TGTGCCAGCAGCTTGACAGGGGCGGGAACTGGGGCCAACGTCCTGACTTTC. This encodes CASSLTGAGTGANVLTF. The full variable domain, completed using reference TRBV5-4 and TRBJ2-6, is ETGVTQSPTHLIKTRGQQVTLRCSSQSGHNTVSWYQQALGQGPQFIFQYYREEENGRGNFPPRFSGLQFPNYSSELNVNALELDDSALYLCASSLTGAGTGANVLTFGAGSRLTVL.